These 10 T cell receptor beta chains came from one sample sequenced in a study of response to subunit inactivated influenza vaccine. MiXCR, run by TCRdb on the RT-PCR reads, gives a single entry per CDR3 protein. The sample yields 400,000 to 650,000 distinct CDR3 sequences, roughly 7.9% seen once. Sequencing was performed on PBMCs from blood, taken less than 25 months after vaccination. These receptors were obtained from a man in his fifties or sixties who received an inactivated influenza vaccine.

This clonotype was recorded at least ten times. The CDR3 bases are TGTGCCAGCAGCTTAGCCAGAGCTAACTATGGCTACACCTTC. Translation: CASSLARANYGYTF. The chain employs TRBV11-2 and TRBJ1-2; D gene uncertain. The CDR3 spans 14 residues. Germline V gene lookup returns CDR1 SGHAT and CDR2 FQNNGV. Trimming shortened V by 1 base and J by 0 bases, and 6 bases separated the two germline ends.

This sequence joins TRBV20-1 and TRBJ2-1; D ambiguous. Deletions cut 1 base from V and 0 bases from J, with 13 bases between. CDR3 size: 16 residues. The germline CDR1 and CDR2 sequences are DFQATT and SNEGSKA (reference sequence). CDR3 nucleotide sequence: TGCAGTGCTAGAGCTGGCTCGACAAGCTCCTACAATGAGCAGTTCTTC. Protein sequence: CSARAGSTSSYNEQFF.

This clonotype was detected ten times or more. This chain connects TRBV4-1 to TRBJ2-1; no firm D call. CDR1 is MGHRA and CDR2 is YSYEKL in the germline V gene. The V gene lost 1 base and the J gene lost 6 bases, with 4 bases spanning the gap. This CDR3 is built from 12 residues. Written as DNA, the CDR3 is TGCGCCAGCAGCCAAGCAGGCAATGAGCAGTTCTTC. Protein sequence: CASSQAGNEQFF.

The chain combines TRBV20-1 with TRBJ1-1, with D uncertain. Germline lookup yields CDR1 DFQATT and CDR2 SNEGSKA (reference sequence). The CDR3 has 15 residues. V lost 0 bases and J lost 8, with 19 bases in between. CDR3 sequence (DNA): TGCAGTGCTAGAGATTCAGGCCCCGCGGGAGACGAAGCTTTCTTT. Translated, it gives CSARDSGPAGDEAFF.

This sequence joins TRBV18 and TRBJ2-5, with no clear D. CDR1 KGHSH and CDR2 LQKENI come from the germline V gene. The CDR3 sequence is 14 residues long. V gave up 2 bases and J gave up 2 bases, with 9 bases separating them. DNA for the CDR3: TGTGCCAGCTCACCATCCCCTCGGCAAGAGACCCAGTACTTC. The encoded protein is CASSPSPRQETQYF.

Note on this clonotype: A much larger clone differs from this one at a single base, so this may be a read error. J is TRBJ2-5 and V is TRBV5-1; D may be TRBD1 or TRBD2 (5 bases each). This CDR3 comprises 15 residues. V was shortened by 5 bases and J by 7 bases, with 21 bases between the two germline ends. The germline gives CDR1 SGHRS, CDR2 YFSETQ. The CDR3 bases are TGCGCCAGCAGAAGTGATTTGGGGGATTTGAGGACCCAGTACTTC. Translation gives CASRSDLGDLRTQYF.

This clonotype has at least ten counts. The V call is TRBV20-1, the J call TRBJ2-7, with TRBD2 identical over 8 bases. The length of the CDR3 is 13 residues. Germline V gives CDR1 DFQATT, CDR2 SNEGSKA (reference sequence). The V and J ends lost 3 bases and 6 bases, in that order; junction bases with no gene match: 7. CDR3 region: CSARAGGPSEQYF. The DNA for the CDR3 is TGCAGTGCTAGGGCGGGAGGACCTTCCGAGCAGTACTTC.

This chain connects TRBV6-1 to TRBJ1-1, with D maybe TRBD1 (5 bases). CDR1 MNHNS and CDR2 SASEGT come from the germline V gene. This CDR3 has 16 residues. The germline V and J ends were trimmed by 5 bases and 0 bases, with 16 bases remaining between them. The CDR3 protein is CASSPYPGLLNTEAFF. The CDR3 coding sequence is TGTGCCAGCAGTCCATACCCGGGACTCTTGAACACTGAAGCTTTCTTT.

In this sample, this clonotype turned up many times. This sequence joins TRBV9 and TRBJ1-2; 8 nucleotides agree with TRBD1. Looked up from germline, CDR1 is SGDLS and CDR2 is YYNGEE. This CDR3 contains 13 residues. Trimming cost V 3 bases and J 4 bases; bases outside gene matches: 2. For the CDR3, the DNA is TGTGCCAGCAGCGGACAGGGGATCTATGGCTACACCTTC. It codes for CASSGQGIYGYTF.

The rearrangement uses TRBV4-3 and TRBJ1-1; 10 nucleotides align to TRBD1. Trimming at V came to 0 bases and at J to 0 bases, leaving 7 bases not matched to a gene. The CDR3 runs to 18 residues. The germline CDR1 and CDR2 sequences are LGHNA and YSLEER. Here the CDR3 reads CASSQEGDRGPLNTEAFF. The CDR3 nucleotides read TGCGCCAGCAGCCAAGAAGGGGACAGGGGACCCCTGAACACTGAAGCTTTCTTT.